This T cell receptor beta chain was profiled in a study of cytomegalovirus exposure and HLA in healthy donors. Clones were sequenced by immunoSEQ multiplex PCR, and TCRdb holds only the in-frame ones, with some missing. The sample has about 130,000 clones, 70% to 90% seen once. In its sample, this clone was seen a few times. This sequence originates from a woman aged 25 to 39 in good health and CMV-seropositive. The specimen sequenced was PBMCs.

The CDR3, as DNA: TGTGCCAGCAGGCTAAATACCTATGGCTACACCTTC. It encodes CASRLNTYGYTF. J is TRBJ1-2 and V is TRBV2; D is undetermined. Between the trimmed V and J ends, which lost 6 bases and 4 bases, there was a span of 9 bases. Per germline, CDR1 SNHLY and CDR2 FYNNEI. This CDR3 has 12 residues.